A single sample gave rise to the 28 T cell receptor beta chains below, sequenced in a study of cytomegalovirus exposure and HLA in healthy donors. A multiplex PCR was run with 60 Vbeta primers and 13 Jbeta primers. TCRdb keeps only in-frame clones here, not all; method: immunoSEQ multiplex PCR. The table has about 57,000 clones, approximately 80% seen once. Sequencing was done on a sample of PBMCs. Receptor source: a man aged 30-40 years in good health and CMV-seronegative.

This clone was seen a few times. The chain couples TRBV5-6 to TRBJ1-2; D possibly corresponds to TRBD1 (5 bases). Trimming shortened V by 7 bases and J by 3 bases, and 16 bases separated the two germline ends. There are 14 residues in the CDR3. Germline V gene sequence: CDR1 SGHDT, CDR2 YYEEEE. CDR3 in DNA: TGTGCCAGCGTAATAAACGGGGGGTACTATGGCTACACCTTC. It is translated as CASVINGGYYGYTF.

V usage is TRBV7-8 and J usage is TRBJ2-2; 9 bases match TRBD1. J was trimmed by 7 bases and V by 5 bases; bases with no gene match: 8. The CDR3 sequence is 15 residues long. Germline V gene sequence: CDR1 SGHVS, CDR2 FQNEAQ. The CDR3 spells CASSLQGAQGGELFF. CDR3 nucleotide sequence: TGTGCCAGCAGCCTACAGGGGGCGCAAGGCGGGGAGCTGTTTTTT.

The chain couples TRBV11-2 to TRBJ2-1; D is perhaps TRBD2 (6 bases). V was shortened by 0 bases and J by 5 bases, with 14 bases between the two germline ends. The germline V gene encodes CDR1 SGHAT and CDR2 FQNNGV. The CDR3 totals 16 residues. CDR3 bases: TGTGCCAGCAGCTTAGACTTGAGCGGGCTTAACAATGAGCAGTTCTTC. Residues: CASSLDLSGLNNEQFF.

The chain recombines TRBV29-1 with TRBJ2-5; D call uncertain. The V gene's germline CDR1 is SQVTM and CDR2 ANQGSEA. With 2 bases removed from V and 3 bases from J, the gap between germline ends came to 10 bases. The CDR3 has 13 residues. CDR3 in amino acids: CSVELGGKETQYF. CDR3 nucleotides: TGCAGCGTTGAATTAGGCGGAAAAGAGACCCAGTACTTC.

The V call is TRBV7-8, the J call TRBJ2-5; D is unclear. This CDR3 spans 13 amino acids. Germline-derived CDR1 and CDR2 are SGHVS and FQNEAQ. Trimming pared 1 base from V and 5 bases from J, leaving 8 bases between. CDR3 coding DNA: TGTGCCAGCAGCTTAGGAAGCGCCGAGACCCAGTACTTC. Translated: CASSLGSAETQYF.

The rearrangement uses TRBV29-1 and TRBJ2-2; 7 positions match TRBD2. The CDR3 length is 14 residues. With V trimmed by 4 bases and J by 4 bases, 6 bases remained unmatched. Germline-derived CDR1 and CDR2 are SQVTM and ANQGSEA. CDR3 in DNA: TGCAGCGTTGGGCTACCGGGGGGCACCGGGGAGCTGTTTTTT. Translating gives CSVGLPGGTGELFF.

The V gene is TRBV19, the J gene TRBJ2-7; D is ambiguous. The germline gives CDR1 LNHDA, CDR2 SQIVND (reference sequence). CDR3 length equals 14 residues. With 3 bases removed from V and 0 bases from J, the gap between germline ends came to 9 bases. The CDR3, as DNA: TGTGCCAGTAGTATTAGCAAGAGCTCCTACGAGCAGTACTTC. Residues: CASSISKSSYEQYF.

The rearrangement uses TRBV7-9 and TRBJ2-5; the match to TRBD2 covers 11 bases. Trimming cost V 5 bases and J 14 bases; bases outside gene matches: 10. Germline CDR1 reads SEHNR; CDR2 reads FQNEAQ (reference sequence). The CDR3 is 13 amino acids. As DNA, the CDR3 is TGTGCCAGCAGCCCCACCCTACTAGCGGGAGATTACTTC. Amino acid sequence: CASSPTLLAGDYF.

In DNA form, the CDR3 reads TGTGCCAGCAGCCCCCAAAGGACTAGCGGGAGGGAGACCCAGTACTTC. This encodes CASSPQRTSGRETQYF. The rearrangement joins TRBV5-4 to TRBJ2-5, with TRBD2 identical over 14 bases. The V gene's germline CDR1 is SGHNT and CDR2 YYREEE (reference sequence). This CDR3 contains 16 residues. With V trimmed by 4 bases and J by 5 bases, 7 bases remained unmatched. Full variable domain (remainder filled in from reference TRBV5-4 and TRBJ2-5): ETGVTQSPTHLIKTRGQQVTLRCSSQSGHNTVSWYQQALGQGPQFIFQYYREEENGRGNFPPRFSGLQFPNYSSELNVNALELDDSALYLCASSPQRTSGRETQYFGPGTRLLVL.

The chain employs TRBV6-1 and TRBJ2-1; D remains ambiguous. CDR3 length: 17 residues. Germline loops: CDR1 MNHNS, CDR2 SASEGT. V dropped 1 base and J dropped 0 bases, with 13 bases sitting between them. The CDR3 spells CASSEGARVSSYNEQFF. In DNA, the CDR3 is TGTGCCAGCAGTGAAGGGGCCCGCGTTAGCTCCTACAATGAGCAGTTCTTC.

This chain links TRBV11-2 with TRBJ2-1; TRBD2 is a possible D gene (5 bases). The CDR3 length is 19 residues. Germline CDR1 reads SGHAT; CDR2 reads FQNNGV. Deletions cut 6 bases from V and 0 bases from J, with 24 bases between. CDR3 DNA: TGTGCCAGCAGTCCTTCCAGGTGGGGAGCGGCGAGCTCCTACAATGAGCAGTTCTTC. This codes for CASSPSRWGAASSYNEQFF.

This clone was detected only once. This sequence joins TRBV21-1 and TRBJ1-1. TRBV21-1 is designated a pseudogene. This CDR3 has 15 amino acids. The CDR3 coding sequence is TGTGCCAGCAGCAAAAAGTTTCCGGGGAACACTGAAGCTTTCTTT. This encodes CASSKKFPGNTEAFF.

The rearrangement uses TRBV7-2 and TRBJ1-1; a possible D gene is TRBD1 (5 bases). Trimming took off 3 bases at V and 0 bases at J, with 8 bases between the two ends. The CDR3 sequence is 14 residues long. The germline V gene encodes CDR1 SGHTA and CDR2 FQGNSA. CDR3 DNA: TGTGCCAGCAGCTTTCCCAGGGTGAACACTGAAGCTTTCTTT. Residues: CASSFPRVNTEAFF.

The V call is TRBV21-1, the J call TRBJ1-2. TRBV21-1 counts as a pseudogene. CDR3 size: 15 residues. The CDR3 region is CASRWGGAPAKGYTF. The DNA for the CDR3 is TGTGCCAGCAGGTGGGGGGGGGCGCCTGCGAAAGGCTACACCTTC.

This chain connects TRBV5-1 to TRBJ1-5; 7 bases agree with TRBD1. The CDR3 consists of 15 residues. CDR1 and CDR2 from the germline V gene are SGHRS and YFSETQ. Germline trimming cut 3 bases from V and 3 bases from J; bases unmatched to any gene: 6. The CDR3 nucleotides read TGCGCCAGCAGCTCGACGACAGGGCCCAATCAGCCCCAGCATTTT. It specifies CASSSTTGPNQPQHF. The whole variable domain, remainder taken from reference TRBV5-1 and TRBJ1-5, is KAGVTQTPRYLIKTRGQQVTLSCSPISGHRSVSWYQQTPGQGLQFLFEYFSETQRNKGNFPGRFSGRQFSNSRSEMNVSTLELGDSALYLCASSSTTGPNQPQHFGDGTRLSIL.

About this clone: One end of the junction is discordant with germline, which a read error may explain. The V gene is TRBV6-5, the J gene TRBJ2-7; a possible D gene is TRBD1 (7 bases). The germline V gene has CDR1 MNHEY and CDR2 SVGAGI. The CDR3 is 15 residues long. For the CDR3, the DNA is TGTGCCGGCAGGGCGGGGACAGCTCTCTCCTACGAGCAGTACTTC. Its protein is CAGRAGTALSYEQYF.

V gene TRBV13 combines with J gene TRBJ2-2, with D possibly TRBD2 on 5 matching bases. V lost 5 bases and J lost 7, with 17 bases in between. The CDR3 contains 15 residues. Germline values: CDR1 PRHDT, CDR2 FYEKMQ (reference sequence). In DNA, the CDR3 is TGTGCCAGCAGCCTTTTTTCCCTGAGGGTCGGGGAGCTGTTTTTT. Its translation is CASSLFSLRVGELFF.

The J gene is TRBJ2-1, the V gene TRBV5-1, with 8 nucleotides matching TRBD2. From germline, CDR1 is SGHRS and CDR2 YFSETQ. With 0 bases clipped from V and 4 bases from J, the junction kept 3 bases outside the gene matches. The CDR3 runs to 15 residues. The CDR3 reads CASSLDRGGYNEQFF. The CDR3 DNA follows: TGCGCCAGCAGCTTGGACCGGGGGGGTTACAATGAGCAGTTCTTC.

The chain uses TRBV6-5 and TRBJ2-1; the match to TRBD1 covers 9 bases. The CDR3 runs to 15 residues. The trim removed 4 bases at V and 6 bases at J, leaving 7 bases unmatched. Germline CDR1 is MNHEY and CDR2 is SVGAGI. The chain's CDR3 is CASSSPGTGTNEQFF. In DNA, the CDR3 is TGTGCCAGCAGTTCCCCCGGGACAGGGACCAATGAGCAGTTCTTC.

This chain uses TRBV11-2 with TRBJ2-7, with a weak D call TRBD2 (5 bases). Germline CDR1 reads SGHAT; CDR2 reads FQNNGV. The V end lost 1 base, the J end lost 2 bases, and 9 bases lay between the germline ends. This CDR3 spans 14 amino acids. The DNA for the CDR3 is TGTGCCAGCAGCTTAGGCGGGTTCGCCTACGAGCAGTACTTC. This translates into CASSLGGFAYEQYF.

This chain joins TRBV18 and TRBJ2-7, with D perhaps matching TRBD1 (6 bases). The CDR3 consists of 16 residues. CDR1 is KGHSH and CDR2 is LQKENI in the germline V gene. With 0 bases removed from V and 0 bases from J, the gap between germline ends came to 12 bases. CDR3 amino acids: CASSPPSGDNSYEQYF. CDR3 sequence (DNA): TGTGCCAGCTCACCACCGTCAGGGGACAACTCCTACGAGCAGTACTTC.

This clone has only a few counts. The V and J genes are TRBV5-1 and TRBJ2-7; a possible D gene is TRBD1 (7 bases). The CDR3 has 15 residues. Between the trimmed V and J ends, which lost 0 bases and 7 bases, there was a span of 17 bases. Germline-derived CDR1 and CDR2 are SGHRS and YFSETQ. CDR3 sequence: CASSLGQGGFEEQYF. The CDR3 DNA follows: TGCGCCAGCAGCTTGGGACAGGGAGGATTTGAAGAGCAGTACTTC.

The chain couples TRBV2 to TRBJ2-7; weak D call: TRBD2 (5 bases). This CDR3 contains 14 residues. Between the trimmed V and J ends, which lost 6 bases and 3 bases, there was a span of 15 bases. Germline V gene data show CDR1 as SNHLY and CDR2 as FYNNEI. The CDR3 loop is CASSPSGRGYEQYF. CDR3 sequence (DNA): TGTGCCAGCAGCCCTTCGGGGAGAGGCTACGAGCAGTACTTC.

This chain links TRBV11-2 with TRBJ2-7; D is perhaps TRBD2 (6 bases). Trimming pared 0 bases from V and 3 bases from J, leaving 15 bases between. Germline V gives CDR1 SGHAT, CDR2 FQNNGV. This CDR3 is 16 amino acids long. The CDR3 region is CASSLDPLPAGYEQYF. DNA for the CDR3: TGTGCCAGCAGCTTAGATCCCCTCCCAGCGGGCTACGAGCAGTACTTC.

This rearrangement joins TRBV4-1 to TRBJ2-3; D remains unclear. The V end was cut by 1 base, the J end by 1 base, with 6 bases between. CDR3 size: 14 residues. Germline CDR1 MGHRA, CDR2 YSYEKL. The CDR3 sequence is CASSQVSGTDTQYF. The CDR3, as DNA: TGCGCCAGCAGCCAAGTCTCCGGCACAGATACGCAGTATTTT.

The chain recombines TRBV7-9 with TRBJ1-1, with TRBD1 identical over 8 bases. Per germline, CDR1 SEHNR and CDR2 FQNEAQ (reference sequence). CDR3 length: 17 residues. Trimming cost V 2 bases and J 0 bases; bases outside gene matches: 8. CDR3 sequence: CASSLLETGAMNTEAFF. CDR3 DNA sequence: TGTGCCAGCAGCTTATTAGAGACAGGGGCAATGAACACTGAAGCTTTCTTT.

CDR3: CASSLEWAEQYF. For the CDR3, the DNA is TGTGCCAGCAGCTTAGAATGGGCCGAGCAGTACTTC. The chain uses TRBV7-2 and TRBJ2-7; no firm D call. The CDR3 runs 12 residues. CDR1 SGHTA and CDR2 FQGNSA come from the germline V gene. V lost 1 base and J 6 bases, leaving 7 bases between the germline ends.

The gene calls are TRBV7-2 and TRBJ2-3; 9 positions match TRBD2. Germline-derived CDR1 and CDR2 are SGHTA and FQGNSA. This CDR3 has 14 residues. The ends lost 5 bases at V and 4 bases at J; junction bases unmatched: 4. The CDR3 DNA is TGTGCCAGCAGCGCTAGCGGGGTGGCAGATACGCAGTATTTT. Translation gives CASSASGVADTQYF.